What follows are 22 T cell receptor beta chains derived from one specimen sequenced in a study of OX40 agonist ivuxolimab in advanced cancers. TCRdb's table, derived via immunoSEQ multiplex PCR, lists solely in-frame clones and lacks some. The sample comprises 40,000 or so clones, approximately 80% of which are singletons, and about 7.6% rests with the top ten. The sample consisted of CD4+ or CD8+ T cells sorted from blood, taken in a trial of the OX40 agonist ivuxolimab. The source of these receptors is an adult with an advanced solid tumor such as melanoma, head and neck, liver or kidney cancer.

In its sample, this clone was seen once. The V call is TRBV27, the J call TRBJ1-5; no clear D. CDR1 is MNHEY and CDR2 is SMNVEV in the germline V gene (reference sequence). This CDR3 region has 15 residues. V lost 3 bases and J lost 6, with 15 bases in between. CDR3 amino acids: CASSFRPPGPQPQHF. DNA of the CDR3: TGTGCCAGCAGTTTTAGGCCCCCCGGGCCTCAGCCCCAGCATTTT.

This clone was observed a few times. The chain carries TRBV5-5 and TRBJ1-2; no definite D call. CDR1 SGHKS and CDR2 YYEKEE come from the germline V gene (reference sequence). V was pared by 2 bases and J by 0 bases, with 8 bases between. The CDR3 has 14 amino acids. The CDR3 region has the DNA TGTGCCAGCAGCTTCCCCGGTTCTAACTATGGCTACACCTTC. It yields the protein CASSFPGSNYGYTF.

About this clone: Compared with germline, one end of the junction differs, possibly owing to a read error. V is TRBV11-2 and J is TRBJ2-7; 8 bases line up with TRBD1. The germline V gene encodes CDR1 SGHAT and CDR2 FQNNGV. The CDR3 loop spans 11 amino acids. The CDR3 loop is CASSAMGQANF. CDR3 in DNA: TGTGCCAGCAGCGCTATGGGACAGGCCAACTTC. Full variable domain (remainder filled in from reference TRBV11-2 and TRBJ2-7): EAGVAQSPRYKIIEKRQSVAFWCNPISGHATLYWYQQILGQGPKLLIQFQNNGVVDDSQLPKDRFSAERLKGVDSTLKIQPAKLEDSAVYLCASSAMGQANFGPGTRLTVT.

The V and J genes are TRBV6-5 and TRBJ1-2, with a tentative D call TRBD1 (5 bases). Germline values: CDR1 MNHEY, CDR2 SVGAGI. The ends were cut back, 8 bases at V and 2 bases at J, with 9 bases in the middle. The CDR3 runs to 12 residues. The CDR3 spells CASRPGNYGYTF. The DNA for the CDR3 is TGTGCCAGCCGCCCAGGGAACTATGGCTACACCTTC.

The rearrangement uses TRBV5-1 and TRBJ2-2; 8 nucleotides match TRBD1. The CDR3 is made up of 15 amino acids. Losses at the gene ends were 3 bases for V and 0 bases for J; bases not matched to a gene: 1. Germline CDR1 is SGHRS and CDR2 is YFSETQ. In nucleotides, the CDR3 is TGCGCCAGCAGCTCAGGGGGCCCGAACACCGGGGAGCTGTTTTTT. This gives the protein CASSSGGPNTGELFF.

The CDR3 bases are TGTGCCTGGGGGGACAGGTTTGCAATAGATACGCAGTATTTT. Protein sequence: CAWGDRFAIDTQYF. This sequence joins TRBV30 and TRBJ2-3, with TRBD1 identical over 8 bases. This CDR3 is 14 amino acids long. From germline, CDR1 is GTSNPN and CDR2 SVGIG (reference sequence). After removal of 5 bases from V and 5 bases from J, the junction contained 9 bases not matched to a gene.

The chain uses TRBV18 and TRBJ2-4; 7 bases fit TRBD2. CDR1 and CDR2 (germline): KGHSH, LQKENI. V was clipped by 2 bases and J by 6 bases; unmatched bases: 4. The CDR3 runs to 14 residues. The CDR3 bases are TGTGCCAGCTCACCAAGGGAGGGGTCAAACATTCAGTACTTC. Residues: CASSPREGSNIQYF.

The chain's CDR3 is CASSPGGTTNEKLFF. In nucleotides, the CDR3 is TGTGCCAGCAGCCCAGGGGGAACAACTAATGAAAAACTGTTTTTT. The rearrangement links TRBV5-4 to TRBJ1-4, with 7 bases aligning to TRBD1. Germline lookup yields CDR1 SGHNT and CDR2 YYREEE (reference sequence). J gave up 0 bases and V 4 bases, and 3 bases lay outside the gene matches. This CDR3 has 15 residues.

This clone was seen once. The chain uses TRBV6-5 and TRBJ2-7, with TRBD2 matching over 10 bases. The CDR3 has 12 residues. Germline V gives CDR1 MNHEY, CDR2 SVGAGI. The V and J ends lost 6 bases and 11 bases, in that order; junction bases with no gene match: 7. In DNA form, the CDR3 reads TGTGCCAGCAGGATAGCGGGAGGAACGGAGTACTTC. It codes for CASRIAGGTEYF.

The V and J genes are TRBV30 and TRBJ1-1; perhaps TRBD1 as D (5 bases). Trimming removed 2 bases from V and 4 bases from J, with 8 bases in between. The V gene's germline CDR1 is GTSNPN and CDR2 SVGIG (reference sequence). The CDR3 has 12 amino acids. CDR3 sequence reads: CAWSTTATEAFF. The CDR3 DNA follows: TGTGCCTGGAGTACGACAGCCACTGAAGCTTTCTTT.

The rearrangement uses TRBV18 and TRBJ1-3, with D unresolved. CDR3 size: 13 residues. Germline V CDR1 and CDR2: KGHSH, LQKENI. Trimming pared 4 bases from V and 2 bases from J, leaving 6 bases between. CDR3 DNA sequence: TGTGCCAGCTCACGAGAGACTGGAAACACCATATATTTT. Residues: CASSRETGNTIYF.

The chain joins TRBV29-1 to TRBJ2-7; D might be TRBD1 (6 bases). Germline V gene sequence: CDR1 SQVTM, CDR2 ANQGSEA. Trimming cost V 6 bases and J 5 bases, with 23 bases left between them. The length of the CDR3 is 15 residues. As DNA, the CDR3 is TGCAGCGTATACCCGGCGCAGGGGAATCTCCACGAGCAGTACTTC. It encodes CSVYPAQGNLHEQYF.

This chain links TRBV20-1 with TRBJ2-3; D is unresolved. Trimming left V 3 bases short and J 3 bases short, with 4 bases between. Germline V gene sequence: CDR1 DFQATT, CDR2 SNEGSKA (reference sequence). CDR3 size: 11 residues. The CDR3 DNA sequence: TGCAGTGCTAGGAAGACAGATACGCAGTATTTT. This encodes CSARKTDTQYF.

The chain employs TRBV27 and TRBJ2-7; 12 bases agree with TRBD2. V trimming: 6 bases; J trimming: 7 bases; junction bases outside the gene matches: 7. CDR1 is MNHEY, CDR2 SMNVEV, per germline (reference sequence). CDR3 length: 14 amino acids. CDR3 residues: CASSWTSGIGEQYF. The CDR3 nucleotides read TGTGCCAGCAGCTGGACTAGCGGGATCGGGGAGCAGTACTTC.

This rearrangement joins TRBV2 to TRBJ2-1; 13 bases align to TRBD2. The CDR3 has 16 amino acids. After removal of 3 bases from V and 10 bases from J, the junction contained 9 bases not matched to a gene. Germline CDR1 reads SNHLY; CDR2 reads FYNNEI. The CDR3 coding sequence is TGTGCCAGCAGTGAGGGACTAGCGGGGTTCGTTTACGAGCAGTTCTTC. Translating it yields CASSEGLAGFVYEQFF.

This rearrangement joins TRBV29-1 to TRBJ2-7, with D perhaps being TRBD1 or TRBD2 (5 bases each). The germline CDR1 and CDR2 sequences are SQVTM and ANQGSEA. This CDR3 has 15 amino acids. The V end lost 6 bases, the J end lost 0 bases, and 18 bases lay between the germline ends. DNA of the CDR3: TGCAGCGTGGTTGCCGGGGCGCGGAGCTCCTACGAGCAGTACTTC. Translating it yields CSVVAGARSSYEQYF.

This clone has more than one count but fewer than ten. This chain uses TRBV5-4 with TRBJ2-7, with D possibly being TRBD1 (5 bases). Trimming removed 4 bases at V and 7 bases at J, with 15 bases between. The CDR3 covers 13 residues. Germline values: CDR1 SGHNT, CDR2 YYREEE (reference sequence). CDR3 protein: CASSLRQSLEQYF. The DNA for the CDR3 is TGTGCCAGCAGCCTAAGACAGTCTTTGGAGCAGTACTTC.

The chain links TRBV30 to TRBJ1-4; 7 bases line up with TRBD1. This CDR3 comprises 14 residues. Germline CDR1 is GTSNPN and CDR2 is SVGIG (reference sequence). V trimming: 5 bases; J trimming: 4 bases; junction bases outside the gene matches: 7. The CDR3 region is CAWGPGTDNEKLFF. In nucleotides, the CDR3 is TGTGCCTGGGGACCTGGGACAGATAATGAAAAACTGTTTTTT.

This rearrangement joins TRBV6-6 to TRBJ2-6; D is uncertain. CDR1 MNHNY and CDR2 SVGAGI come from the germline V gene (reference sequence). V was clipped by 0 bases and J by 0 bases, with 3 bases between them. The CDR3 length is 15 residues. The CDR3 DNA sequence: TGTGCCAGCAGTTACTCCCGCTCTGGGGCCAACGTCCTGACTTTC. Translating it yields CASSYSRSGANVLTF.

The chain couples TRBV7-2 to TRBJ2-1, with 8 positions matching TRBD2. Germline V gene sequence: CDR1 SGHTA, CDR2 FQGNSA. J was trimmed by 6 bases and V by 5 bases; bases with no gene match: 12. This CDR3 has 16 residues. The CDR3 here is CASSTATSGTINEQFF. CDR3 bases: TGTGCCAGCAGCACGGCCACTAGCGGCACTATCAATGAGCAGTTCTTC.

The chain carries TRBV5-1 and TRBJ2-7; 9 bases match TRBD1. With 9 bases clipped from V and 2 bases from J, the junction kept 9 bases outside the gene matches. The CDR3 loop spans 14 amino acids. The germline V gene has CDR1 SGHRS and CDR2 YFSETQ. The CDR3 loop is CATTLGQGPYEQYF. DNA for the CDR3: TGCGCCACCACCTTGGGACAGGGCCCCTACGAGCAGTACTTC.

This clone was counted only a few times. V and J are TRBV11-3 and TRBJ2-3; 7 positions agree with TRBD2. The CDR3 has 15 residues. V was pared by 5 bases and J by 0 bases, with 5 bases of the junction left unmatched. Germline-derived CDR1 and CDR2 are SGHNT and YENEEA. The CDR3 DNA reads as TGTGCCAGCAGCCCTGGGAGGGGAAGCACAGATACGCAGTATTTT. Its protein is CASSPGRGSTDTQYF.